Listed below are T cell receptor beta chains from one sample, sequenced in a study of radiation and T cells in renal cell carcinoma. Using immunoSEQ multiplex PCR, the repertoire was profiled, and TCRdb retains in-frame clones only, with some absent. The repertoire includes about 24,000 clones, around half of them detected once, and approximately 21% sits in the top ten. This material consisted of tumor tissue, taken from a patient whose treatment was nephrectomy without radiotherapy. The receptors were gathered from a human donor with renal cell carcinoma. Each CDR3 is given with its conserved first and last residue.

length: 17; V: TRBV19; J: TRBJ2-4; CDR3: CASSIVWDTVAKNIQYF
length: 15; V: TRBV7-9; J: TRBJ2-1; CDR3: CASSLGDRGSNEQFF
length: 15; V: TRBV6-5; J: TRBJ2-7; CDR3: CASSYSNLGVGEQYF
length: 15; V: TRBV12-2; J: TRBJ1-1; CDR3: CASRLVQGENTEAFF
length: 18; V: TRBV5-5; J: TRBJ2-7; CDR3: CASSLATGQGGVLSEQYF
length: 14; V: TRBV7-2; J: TRBJ2-4; CDR3: CASSLQGRLDIQYF
length: 13; V: TRBV30; J: TRBJ2-2; CDR3: CACGWRTAGELFF
length: 14; V: TRBV9; J: TRBJ1-3; CDR3: CASSAGTAGNTIYF
length: 17; V: TRBV5-1; J: TRBJ2-7; CDR3: CASSRITADREPYEQYF
length: 16; V: TRBV30; J: TRBJ2-7; CDR3: CAWSVGGGRTYYEQYF
length: 14; V: TRBV7-2; J: TRBJ1-1; CDR3: CATSAGGLNTEAFF
length: 11; V: TRBV25-1; J: TRBJ2-7; CDR3: CASRSIYEQYF